This is a list of T cell receptor beta chains from one sample in a study of ipilimumab plus nivolumab after autologous stem cell transplantation. Some clones are missing from TCRdb's copy, which holds only in-frame ones; the method was immunoSEQ multiplex PCR. The sample lists approximately 9,000 clones, about two thirds occurring once. Here the sequenced sample was PBMCs, taken in a trial of ipilimumab plus nivolumab as post-transplant consolidation. The receptors shown here come from a female donor with multiple myeloma. The CDR3 runs from the conserved cysteine through the conserved F or W. A D gene is named only where the DNA matches it firmly. Not all rows give a size; the values are once, few, many and, for expanded clones, a class.

TRBJ2-7	TRBD1	.	16	TRBV5-1	CASSLVLGQGAYEQYF	TGCGCCAGCAGCCTGGTTTTGGGACAGGGGGCTTACGAGCAGTACTTC
TRBJ2-5	TRBD1	.	15	TRBV2	CASREPRQGQETQYF	TGTGCCAGCAGAGAACCTCGACAGGGTCAAGAGACCCAGTACTTC
TRBJ2-6	TRBD1	.	19	TRBV4-2	CASSQVSGTGGPGANVLTF	TGTGCCAGCAGCCAAGTTTCCGGGACAGGGGGCCCTGGGGCCAACGTCCTGACTTTC
TRBJ1-4	.	medium-sized	15	TRBV5-1	CASSRRTGMSEKLFF	TGCGCCAGCAGTCGCCGCACAGGGATGAGTGAAAAACTGTTTTTT
TRBJ2-3	TRBD2	.	14	TRBV7-3	CASSLMGLGDTQYF	TGTGCCAGCAGCTTAATGGGACTAGGAGATACGCAGTATTTT
TRBJ1-5	.	medium-sized	13	TRBV2	CASREDRSGPQHF	TGTGCCAGCAGGGAGGACCGGAGTGGGCCCCAGCATTTT
TRBJ2-7	.	few	12	TRBV2	CASRDDSYEQYF	TGTGCCAGCAGGGATGACAGCTACGAGCAGTACTTC
TRBJ2-1	TRBD2	.	15	TRBV19	CASSILAGGTGEQFF	TGTGCCAGTAGTATCCTAGCGGGAGGGACGGGGGAGCAGTTCTTC
TRBJ2-7	.	.	14	TRBV11-2	CASSLARVTYEQYF	TGTGCCAGCAGCTTAGCCAGGGTTACCTACGAGCAGTACTTC
TRBJ2-1	TRBD2	.	15	TRBV6-1	CASSEGDYPYNEQFF	TGTGCCAGCAGTGAAGGGGACTACCCATACAATGAGCAGTTCTTC
TRBJ2-1	.	medium-sized	16	TRBV4-3	CASSQGDAGNIDEQFF	TGCGCCAGCAGCCAAGGAGATGCGGGAAATATCGATGAGCAGTTCTTC
TRBJ2-2	.	.	15	TRBV6-1	CASSERGSNTGELFF	TGTGCCAGCAGTGAGCGGGGCTCGAACACCGGGGAGCTGTTTTTT
TRBJ1-3	.	.	14	TRBV5-6	CASSGGDFGNTIYF	TGTGCCAGCAGCGGAGGGGACTTTGGAAACACCATATATTTT
TRBJ2-3	.	.	17	TRBV19	CASSIVSVVGGTDTQYF	TGTGCCAGTAGTATCGTTTCAGTTGTGGGGGGCACAGATACGCAGTATTTT
TRBJ1-5	.	.	12	TRBV28	CASSLEFRPQHF	TGTGCCAGCAGTTTGGAGTTTCGGCCCCAGCATTTT
TRBJ2-7	TRBD2	.	16	TRBV28	CASGGGEGPLGYEQYF	TGTGCCAGCGGAGGAGGGGAGGGCCCTTTGGGGTACGAGCAGTACTTC
TRBJ1-2	.	.	12	TRBV6-1	CASSPTGFGYTF	TGTGCCAGCAGTCCGACAGGTTTTGGCTACACCTTC
TRBJ2-5	.	.	14	TRBV6-5	CASSYLVGGETQYF	TGTGCCAGCAGTTACTTGGTTGGGGGAGAGACCCAGTACTTC
TRBJ2-2	.	.	16	TRBV7-9	CASSLVVAANTGELFF	TGTGCCAGCAGCTTAGTGGTAGCGGCGAACACCGGGGAGCTGTTTTTT
TRBJ2-7	TRBD1	.	14	TRBV19	CASSPGTGTYEQYF	TGTGCCAGTAGTCCCGGGACAGGGACCTACGAGCAGTACTTC
TRBJ2-7	.	.	15	TRBV5-1	CASSLAGGGAYEQYF	TGCGCCAGCAGCTTGGCGGGGGGCGGGGCCTACGAGCAGTACTTC
TRBJ2-7	TRBD2	.	14	TRBV15	CATSRAAGAGEQYF	TGTGCCACCAGCAGAGCAGCGGGAGCTGGCGAGCAGTACTTC
TRBJ2-7	.	few	14	TRBV5-5	CASSGQGTSYEQYF	TGTGCCAGCAGCGGTCAGGGAACCTCCTACGAGCAGTACTTC
TRBJ2-7	.	.	12	TRBV27	CASSLPGAEQYF	TGTGCCAGCAGTTTGCCGGGGGCCGAGCAGTACTTC
TRBJ2-7	.	.	16	TRBV5-6	CASSPQGAEGVYEQYF	TGTGCCAGCAGCCCCCAAGGGGCGGAGGGCGTCTACGAGCAGTACTTC
TRBJ2-7	.	few	13	TRBV27	CASSLPPGNEQYF	TGTGCCAGCAGTTTACCGCCTGGGAACGAGCAGTACTTC
TRBJ2-7	.	few	16	TRBV7-8	CASSPKLAGNAYEQYF	TGTGCCAGCAGTCCCAAATTGGCAGGGAATGCCTACGAGCAGTACTTC
TRBJ1-5	.	once	12	TRBV6-5	CASSPLGQPQHF	TGTGCCAGCAGCCCCCTCGGTCAGCCCCAGCATTTT
TRBJ2-7	.	.	12	TRBV28	CASSHPSGEQYF	TGTGCCAGCAGCCACCCGTCCGGCGAGCAGTACTTC
TRBJ1-2	.	.	12	TRBV5-1	CASSRDDYGYTF	TGCGCCAGCAGCCGGGACGACTATGGCTACACCTTC
TRBJ2-7	.	once	12	TRBV27	CASSIPQGTVYF	TGTGCCAGCAGCATTCCCCAGGGTACCGTGTACTTC
TRBJ2-7	TRBD1	.	15	TRBV19	CASSKLWTGEHEQYF	TGTGCCAGTAGTAAACTCTGGACAGGGGAACACGAGCAGTACTTC
TRBJ1-1	TRBD1	.	16	TRBV18	CASSPGQGLMNTEAFF	TGTGCCAGCTCACCCGGACAGGGGTTGATGAACACTGAAGCTTTCTTT
TRBJ1-5	.	.	13	TRBV2	CASSDIRAQPQHF	TGTGCCAGCAGTGATATTCGGGCTCAGCCCCAGCATTTT
TRBJ2-7	.	.	12	TRBV27	CASSLPSGEQYF	TGTGCCAGCAGTTTGCCTTCGGGCGAGCAGTACTTC